Reported below is one T cell receptor (beta chain). This sample was included in a study of OX40 agonist ivuxolimab in advanced cancers. The CDR3 sequence is 14 residues long. The J segment lost 7 bases and the V segment lost 5 bases, leaving 4 bases of the junction unmatched. Germline V gene sequence: CDR1 MNHEY, CDR2 SMNVEV (reference sequence). Repertoires were generated with immunoSEQ multiplex PCR, while TCRdb's copy carries only in-frame clones and drops some. The sample has tens of thousands of clones; approximately 80% are singletons. J is TRBJ1-6 and V is TRBV27, with 8 positions matching TRBD1. The sample here was CD4+ or CD8+ T cells sorted from blood, taken in a trial of the OX40 agonist ivuxolimab. This clonotype was sampled from an adult with an advanced solid tumor such as melanoma, head and neck, liver or kidney cancer. This CDR3 reads CASSLGQGNSPLHF. Here the CDR3 DNA reads TGTGCCAGCAGTCTCGGACAGGGCAATTCACCCCTCCACTTT.